This note documents a single T cell receptor (beta chain) sequence. The antigen is not known. This CDR3 is 14 amino acids long. CDR1 and CDR2 (germline): GTSNPN, SVGIG (reference sequence). V gave up 2 bases and J gave up 7 bases, with 15 bases separating them. PCR primers comprised 60 Vbeta and 13 Jbeta primers. Sequenced by immunoSEQ multiplex PCR; TCRdb stores in-frame clones only, minus some. The data contain about 200,000 clones, about 88% of them singletons. The data originate from a study of cytomegalovirus exposure and HLA in healthy donors. Findings and caveats of the study: Later analysis suggested links between common viral pathogens and several top significant clusters. An analysis done earlier found most TCR beta V segments productive about 90% or about 30% of the time. The only immune exposure information that was available was CMV serostatus.

The specimen was PBMCs. This TCR was recovered from a woman in her twenties or thirties in good health and CMV-seronegative. The chain recombines TRBV30 with TRBJ2-1, with a possible D match to TRBD1 (6 bases). Here the CDR3 DNA reads TGTGCCTGGAGTATGGGGGCTGGTGGGAATGAGCAGTTCTTC. Its translation: CAWSMGAGGNEQFF.